This T cell receptor beta chain originates from a study of blood T cells in healthy people across ages. General observations from the study: Long-lived donors exceeded aged donors in naive CD4+ cells and diversity.

A second PCR, run for about 7 to 11 cycles, used a sample-barcoded 5' primer plus a J-beta primer mix. TCRdb reprocessed the 5' RACE reads with MiXCR, giving one entry per CDR3 protein. The sample shows 1.5 million to 2 million distinct CDR3 sequences, 30% to 35% of them seen only once. The CDR3 sequence is 15 residues long. The V gene lost 3 bases and the J gene lost 5 bases, with 17 bases spanning the gap. CDR1 is SGDLS, CDR2 YYNGEE, per germline. Every donor gave around 10 milliliters of peripheral blood. Every sample gave at least 5 micrograms of total RNA when it was extracted. Comments on this clonotype: Its antigen is not identified.

This chain links TRBV9 with TRBJ2-5, with TRBD2 as a possible D gene (6 bases). The material sequenced was blood. This receptor was taken from a woman in her twenties or thirties in good health. In nucleotides, the CDR3 is TGTGCCAGCAGCGGAGCACAGGATGGGGGGGAGACCCAGTACTTC. It translates to CASSGAQDGGETQYF.